This T cell receptor (beta chain) is from a study of shared clonotypes between healthy human individuals. Study-level background: Each donor's CD4 naive and CD4 memory cells filled three plates apiece, CD8 naive two, and CD8 memory one. Study-wide findings and caveats: On the whole, naive subsets had larger estimated richness than memory subsets had. Sharing across a few donors was seen in around 5% of naive CD4 clonotypes. Rarefaction showed that sequencing of sorted subsets was incomplete (despite large depth).

Only CD45RO-negative cells positively selected for CCR7 counted as naive CD8 cells, so terminally differentiated effector memory CD45RA+ cells were excluded. Sequencing was performed with immunoSEQ multiplex PCR; in TCRdb, only in-frame clones are kept and a portion is missing. The data contain more than 2 million clones, around 93% of them singletons. Comment on this clone: What it binds is unknown. In the same sample, other DNA sequences code for this CDR3.

V dropped 0 bases and J dropped 7 bases, with 7 bases sitting between them. The CDR3 is 13 residues long. CDR1 is MNHEY and CDR2 is SMNVEV in the germline V gene (reference sequence). The chain joins TRBV27 to TRBJ2-1; D is unresolved. Sequences were obtained from naive CD8+ T cells from PBMCs. The TCR sequence derives from a man between 18 and 35 years old in good health. Some clones in this sample may be carry-over from other donors' samples. CDR3 residues: CASSLSGLNEQFF. The CDR3 region has the DNA TGTGCCAGCAGTTTATCTGGGCTAAATGAGCAGTTCTTC.